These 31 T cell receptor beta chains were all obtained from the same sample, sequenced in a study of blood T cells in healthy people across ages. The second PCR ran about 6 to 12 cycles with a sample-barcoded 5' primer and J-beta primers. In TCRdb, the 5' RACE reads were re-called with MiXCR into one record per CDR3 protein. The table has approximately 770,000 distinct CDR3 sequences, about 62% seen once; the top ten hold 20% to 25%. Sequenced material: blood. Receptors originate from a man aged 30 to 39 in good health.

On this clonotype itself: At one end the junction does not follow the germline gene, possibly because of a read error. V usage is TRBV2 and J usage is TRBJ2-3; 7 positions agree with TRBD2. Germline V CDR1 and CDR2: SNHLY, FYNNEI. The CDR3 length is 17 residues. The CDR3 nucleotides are TGTGCCAGCAGTGGGAATGAGGCGGGAGATTCCACAGATATGCAGTATTTT. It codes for CASSGNEAGDSTDMQYF.

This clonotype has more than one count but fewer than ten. The CDR3 sequence: CASSSQGPYEQYF. The CDR3 DNA follows: TGTGCCAGCAGTTCTCAGGGGCCCTACGAGCAGTACTTC. The V gene is TRBV7-2, the J gene TRBJ2-7; D may be TRBD1 (6 bases). CDR3 length: 13 residues. V was trimmed by 6 bases and J by 2 bases, leaving 11 bases between them. Germline V gives CDR1 SGHTA, CDR2 FQGNSA.

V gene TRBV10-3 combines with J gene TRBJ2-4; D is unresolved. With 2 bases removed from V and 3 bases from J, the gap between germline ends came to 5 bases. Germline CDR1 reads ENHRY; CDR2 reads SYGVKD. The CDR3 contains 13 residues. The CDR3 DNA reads TGTGCCATCAGTGAGGGCGGCAAAAACATTCAGTACTTC. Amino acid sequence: CAISEGGKNIQYF.

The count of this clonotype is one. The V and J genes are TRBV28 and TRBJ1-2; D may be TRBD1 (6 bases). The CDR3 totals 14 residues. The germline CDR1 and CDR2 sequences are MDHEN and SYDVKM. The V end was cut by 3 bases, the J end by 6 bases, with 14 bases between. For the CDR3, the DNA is TGTGCCAGCAGTTTGGCCGACAGGCGGAATGGCTACACCTTC. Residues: CASSLADRRNGYTF.

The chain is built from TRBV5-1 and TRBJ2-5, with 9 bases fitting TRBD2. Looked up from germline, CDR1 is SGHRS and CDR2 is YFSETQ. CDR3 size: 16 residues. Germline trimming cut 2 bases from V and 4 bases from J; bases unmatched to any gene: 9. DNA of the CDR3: TGCGCCAGCAGCTTACCAAATAGCGGGGGAGGAGAGACCCAGTACTTC. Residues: CASSLPNSGGGETQYF.

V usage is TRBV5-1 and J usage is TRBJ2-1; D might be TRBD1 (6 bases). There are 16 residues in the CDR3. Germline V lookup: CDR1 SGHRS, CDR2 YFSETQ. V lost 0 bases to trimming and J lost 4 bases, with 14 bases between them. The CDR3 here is CASSLGGQLSYNEQFF. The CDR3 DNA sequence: TGCGCCAGCAGCTTGGGGGGGCAGCTCTCTTACAATGAGCAGTTCTTC.

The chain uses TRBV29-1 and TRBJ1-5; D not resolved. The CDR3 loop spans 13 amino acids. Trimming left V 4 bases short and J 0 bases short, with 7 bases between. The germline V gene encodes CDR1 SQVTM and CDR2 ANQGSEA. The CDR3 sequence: CSVGGNSNQPQHF. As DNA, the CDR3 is TGCAGCGTTGGAGGGAATAGCAATCAGCCCCAGCATTTT. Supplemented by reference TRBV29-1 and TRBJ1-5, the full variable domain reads SAVISQKPSRDICQRGTSLTIQCQVDSQVTMMFWYRQQPGQSLTLIATANQGSEATYESGFVIDKFPISRPNLTFSTLTVSNMSPEDSSIYLCSVGGNSNQPQHFGDGTRLSIL.

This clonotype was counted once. CDR3 residues: CAIRSDGYEQYF. The DNA for the CDR3 is TGCGCCATCAGATCCGACGGCTACGAGCAGTACTTC. The rearrangement uses TRBV5-1 and TRBJ2-4; D remains ambiguous. The DNA end favors TRBJ2-7, so the J call may be wrong. This CDR3 comprises 12 residues. In germline, CDR1 is SGHRS, CDR2 YFSETQ.

The CDR3 DNA follows: TGCAGTGCTCGCAGGGCGACGTTCGATGAGCAGTTCTTC. Its translation is CSARRATFDEQFF. The V gene is TRBV20-1, the J gene TRBJ2-1; weak D call: TRBD1 (5 bases). V shed 5 bases and J shed 8 bases, with 16 bases lying between them. CDR1 and CDR2 from the germline V gene are DFQATT and SNEGSKA (reference sequence). This CDR3 has 13 amino acids.

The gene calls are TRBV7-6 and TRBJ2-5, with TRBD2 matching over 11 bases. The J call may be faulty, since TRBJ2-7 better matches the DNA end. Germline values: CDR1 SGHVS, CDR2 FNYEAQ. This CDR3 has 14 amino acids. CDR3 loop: CASSSTSGGSEQYF. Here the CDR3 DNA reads TGTGCCAGCAGCTCCACTAGCGGGGGATCCGAGCAGTACTTC.

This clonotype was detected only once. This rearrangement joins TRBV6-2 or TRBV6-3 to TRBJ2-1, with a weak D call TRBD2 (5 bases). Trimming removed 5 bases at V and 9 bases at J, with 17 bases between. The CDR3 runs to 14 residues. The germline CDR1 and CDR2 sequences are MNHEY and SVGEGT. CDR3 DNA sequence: TGTGCCAGCAGTGACTTCCCAAGCGGAGGTGAGCAGTTCTTC. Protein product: CASSDFPSGGEQFF.

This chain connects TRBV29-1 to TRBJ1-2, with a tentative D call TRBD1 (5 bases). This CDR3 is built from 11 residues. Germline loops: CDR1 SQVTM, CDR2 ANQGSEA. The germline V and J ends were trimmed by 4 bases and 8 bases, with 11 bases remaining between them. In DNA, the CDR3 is TGCAGCGTTGGGAGGGACGAAGGCTACACCTTC. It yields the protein CSVGRDEGYTF.

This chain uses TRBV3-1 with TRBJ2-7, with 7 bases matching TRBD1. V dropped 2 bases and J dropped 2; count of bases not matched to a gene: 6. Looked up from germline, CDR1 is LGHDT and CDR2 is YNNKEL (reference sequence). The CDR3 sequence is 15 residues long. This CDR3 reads CASSQQTGVPYEQYF. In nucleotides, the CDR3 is TGTGCCAGCAGCCAACAAACAGGGGTTCCCTACGAGCAGTACTTC.

CDR3 in DNA: TGTGCCAGCCGGGACAGGGAGAGTGAAAAACTGTTTTTT. Translating gives CASRDRESEKLFF. The chain joins TRBV7-9 to TRBJ1-4; 9 bases align to TRBD1. The CDR3 is 13 amino acids. Germline assignment: CDR1 SEHNR and CDR2 FQNEAQ (reference sequence). The trim removed 8 bases at V and 7 bases at J, leaving 5 bases unmatched.

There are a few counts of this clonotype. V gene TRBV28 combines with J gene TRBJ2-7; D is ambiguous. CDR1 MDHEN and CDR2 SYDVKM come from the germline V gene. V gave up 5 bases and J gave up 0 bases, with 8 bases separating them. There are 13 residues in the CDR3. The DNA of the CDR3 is TGTGCCAGCAGTACCCAGCTCTCCTACGAGCAGTACTTC. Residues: CASSTQLSYEQYF.

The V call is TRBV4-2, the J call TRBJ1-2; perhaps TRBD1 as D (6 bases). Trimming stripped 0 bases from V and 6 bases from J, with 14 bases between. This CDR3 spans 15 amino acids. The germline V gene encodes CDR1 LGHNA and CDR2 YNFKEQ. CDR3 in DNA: TGTGCCAGCAGCCAAGAGGGGGGCCTTTGGAATGGCTACACCTTC. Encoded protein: CASSQEGGLWNGYTF.

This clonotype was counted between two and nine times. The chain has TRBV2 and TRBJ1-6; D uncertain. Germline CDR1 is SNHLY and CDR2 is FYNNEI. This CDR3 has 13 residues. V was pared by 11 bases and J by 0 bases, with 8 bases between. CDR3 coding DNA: TGTGCCGTAAGGAGCTCCTATAATTCACCCCTCCACTTT. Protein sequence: CAVRSSYNSPLHF.

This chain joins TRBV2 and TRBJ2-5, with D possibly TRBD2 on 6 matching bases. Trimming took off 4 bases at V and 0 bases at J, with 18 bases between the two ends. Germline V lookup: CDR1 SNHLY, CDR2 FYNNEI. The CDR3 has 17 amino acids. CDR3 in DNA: TGTGCCAGCAGTGGCGGCGTGGGGGGAATATACCAAGAGACCCAGTACTTC. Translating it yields CASSGGVGGIYQETQYF. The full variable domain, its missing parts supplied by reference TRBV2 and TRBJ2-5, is EPEVTQTPSHQVTQMGQEVILRCVPISNHLYFYWYRQILGQKVEFLVSFYNNEISEKSEIFDDQFSVERPDGSNFTLKIRSTKLEDSAMYFCASSGGVGGIYQETQYFGPGTRLLVL.

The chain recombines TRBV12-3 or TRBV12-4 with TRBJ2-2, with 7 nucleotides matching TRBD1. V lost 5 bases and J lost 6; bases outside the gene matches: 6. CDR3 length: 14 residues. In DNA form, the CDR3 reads TGTGCCAGCAGTGACAGGGTGGGGGCCGGGGAGCTGTTTTTT. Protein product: CASSDRVGAGELFF.

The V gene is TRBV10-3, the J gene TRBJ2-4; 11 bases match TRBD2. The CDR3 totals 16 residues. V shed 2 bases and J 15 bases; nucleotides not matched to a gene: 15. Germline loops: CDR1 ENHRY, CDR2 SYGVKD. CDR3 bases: TGTGCCATCAGTGAGGTTCTAGCGGGGGGAGCTAAGTCGGTGTACTTC. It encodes CAISEVLAGGAKSVYF.

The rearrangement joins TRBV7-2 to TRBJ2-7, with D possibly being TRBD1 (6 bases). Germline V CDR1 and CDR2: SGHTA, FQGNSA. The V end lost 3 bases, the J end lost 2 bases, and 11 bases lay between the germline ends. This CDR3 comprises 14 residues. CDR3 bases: TGTGCCAGCAGCTTTTCCGGGGACACCTACGAGCAGTACTTC. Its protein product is CASSFSGDTYEQYF.

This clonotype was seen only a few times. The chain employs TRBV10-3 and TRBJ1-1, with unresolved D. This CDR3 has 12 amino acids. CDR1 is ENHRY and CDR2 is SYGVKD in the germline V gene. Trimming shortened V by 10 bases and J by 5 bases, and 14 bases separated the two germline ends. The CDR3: CATRERTTEAFF. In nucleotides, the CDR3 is TGTGCCACAAGGGAAAGGACGACTGAAGCTTTCTTT.

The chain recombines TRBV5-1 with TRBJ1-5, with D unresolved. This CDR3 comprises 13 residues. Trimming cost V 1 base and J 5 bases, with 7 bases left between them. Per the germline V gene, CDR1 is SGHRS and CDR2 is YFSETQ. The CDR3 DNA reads TGCGCCAGCAGCTTGAGTGGGGATCAGCCCCAGCATTTT. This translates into CASSLSGDQPQHF.

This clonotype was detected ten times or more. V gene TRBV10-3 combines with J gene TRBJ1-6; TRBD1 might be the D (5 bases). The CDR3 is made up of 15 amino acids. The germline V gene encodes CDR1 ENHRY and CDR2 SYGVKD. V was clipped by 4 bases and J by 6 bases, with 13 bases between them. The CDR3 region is CAISGPRDGNSPLHF. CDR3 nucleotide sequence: TGTGCCATCAGTGGTCCCAGGGATGGTAATTCACCCCTCCACTTT.

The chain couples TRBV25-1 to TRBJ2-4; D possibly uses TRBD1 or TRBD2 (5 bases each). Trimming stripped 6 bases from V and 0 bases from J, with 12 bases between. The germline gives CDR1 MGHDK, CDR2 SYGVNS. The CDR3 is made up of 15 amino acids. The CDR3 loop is CASSPSGTAKNIQYF. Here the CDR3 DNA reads TGTGCCAGCAGCCCTTCCGGGACAGCCAAAAACATTCAGTACTTC.

The CDR3 DNA follows: TGTGCCAGCAGCTTAGCACCGACTAGCGGGAGGGGTAATGAGCAGTTCTTC. Encoded protein: CASSLAPTSGRGNEQFF. This sequence joins TRBV7-2 and TRBJ2-1; 14 nucleotides match TRBD2. This CDR3 contains 17 residues. V was clipped by 0 bases and J by 7 bases; unmatched bases: 5. Germline CDR1 is SGHTA and CDR2 is FQGNSA.

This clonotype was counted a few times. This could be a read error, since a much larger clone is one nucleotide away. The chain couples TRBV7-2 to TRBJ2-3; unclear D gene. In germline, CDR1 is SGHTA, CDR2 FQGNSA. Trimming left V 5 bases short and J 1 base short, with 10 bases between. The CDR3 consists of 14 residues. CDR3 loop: CASSVNGRTDTQYF. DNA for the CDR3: TGTGCCAGCAGCGTAAATGGACGCACAGATACGCAGTATTTT.

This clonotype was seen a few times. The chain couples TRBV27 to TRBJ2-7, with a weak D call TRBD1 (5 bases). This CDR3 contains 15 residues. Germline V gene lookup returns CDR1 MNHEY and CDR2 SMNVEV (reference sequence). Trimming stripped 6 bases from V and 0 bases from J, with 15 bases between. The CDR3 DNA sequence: TGTGCCAGCAGCCCAGAGGCAGGGATCTCCTACGAGCAGTACTTC. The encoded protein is CASSPEAGISYEQYF.

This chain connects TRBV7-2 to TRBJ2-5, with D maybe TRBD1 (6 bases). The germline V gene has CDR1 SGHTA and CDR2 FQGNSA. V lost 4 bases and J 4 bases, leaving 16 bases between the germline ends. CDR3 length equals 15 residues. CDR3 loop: CASSYLGGFRETQYF. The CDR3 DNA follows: TGTGCCAGCAGCTACCTTGGGGGCTTTCGAGAGACCCAGTACTTC.

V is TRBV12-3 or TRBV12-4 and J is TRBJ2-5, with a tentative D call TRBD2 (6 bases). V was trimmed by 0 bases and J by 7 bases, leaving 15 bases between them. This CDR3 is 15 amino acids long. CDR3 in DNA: TGTGCCAGCAGTTTAGCCGGACGGGGGAAGTGGACCCAGTACTTC. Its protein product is CASSLAGRGKWTQYF.

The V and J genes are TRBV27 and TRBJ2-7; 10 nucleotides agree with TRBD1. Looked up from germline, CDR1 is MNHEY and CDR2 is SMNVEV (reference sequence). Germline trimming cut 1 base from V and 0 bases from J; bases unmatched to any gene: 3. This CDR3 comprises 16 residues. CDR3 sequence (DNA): TGTGCCAGCAGTTTATGGGGACAGGGGACCTCCTACGAGCAGTACTTC. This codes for CASSLWGQGTSYEQYF.